Shown below are 32 T cell receptor beta chains from a single sample sequenced in a study of beta chain features in type 1 diabetes. Expressed TCRB transcripts got sequenced, as all isolated RNA was reverse transcribed. Repertoires were generated with immunoSEQ multiplex PCR, while TCRdb's copy carries only in-frame clones and drops some. The sample records about 150,000 clones, about a tenth being singletons. The sample taken for sequencing was central memory CD4+ T cells from blood. The receptors here all came from a man aged 18-30 years in good health.

V and J are TRBV28 and TRBJ2-7; 12 positions agree with TRBD2. CDR3 size: 16 residues. Trimming at V came to 1 base and at J to 2 bases, leaving 3 bases not matched to a gene. CDR1 MDHEN and CDR2 SYDVKM come from the germline V gene. CDR3 sequence (DNA): TGTGCCAGCAGTTTATTGACTAGCGGGGGCGCCTACGAGCAGTACTTC. Translated, it gives CASSLLTSGGAYEQYF.

V and J are TRBV4-2 and TRBJ2-1, with 8 bases fitting TRBD2. CDR1 and CDR2 from the germline V gene are LGHNA and YNFKEQ. This CDR3 contains 16 residues. With V trimmed by 1 base and J by 8 bases, 10 bases remained unmatched. DNA for the CDR3: TGTGCCAGCAGCCAAGGTGTCGGGGGGGCCAGGTATGAGCAGTTCTTC. Its protein product is CASSQGVGGARYEQFF.

The chain links TRBV6-1 to TRBJ1-1, with D possibly being TRBD1 (5 bases). This CDR3 comprises 14 residues. V lost 8 bases to trimming and J lost 0 bases, with 13 bases between them. CDR1 is MNHNS and CDR2 is SASEGT in the germline V gene. CDR3 nucleotide sequence: TGTGCCAGCCCCAGGGAGGCGATGAACACTGAAGCTTTCTTT. Translating it yields CASPREAMNTEAFF.

This clone was detected a few times. The CDR3 sequence: CASKDGQGGKQPQHF. As DNA, the CDR3 is TGTGCCAGTAAGGACGGACAGGGCGGGAAACAGCCCCAGCATTTT. The rearrangement links TRBV19 to TRBJ1-5, with 8 nucleotides matching TRBD1. CDR1 is LNHDA and CDR2 is SQIVND in the germline V gene (reference sequence). Trimming at V came to 7 bases and at J to 7 bases, leaving 12 bases not matched to a gene. The CDR3 totals 15 residues.

The rearrangement uses TRBV19 and TRBJ1-3, with TRBD1 identical over 7 bases. The CDR3 sequence is 15 residues long. The trim removed 6 bases at V and 0 bases at J, leaving 5 bases unmatched. Germline values: CDR1 LNHDA, CDR2 SQIVND (reference sequence). The DNA of the CDR3 is TGTGCCAGTAGATTCGGGACAGACTCTGGAAACACCATATATTTT. It specifies CASRFGTDSGNTIYF.

In this sample, this clone turned up a few times. The chain is built from TRBV5-6 and TRBJ2-1; 9 bases match TRBD1. This CDR3 has 13 amino acids. Unmatched junction bases numbered 6, after V lost 3 bases and J lost 11 bases. CDR1 is SGHDT, CDR2 YYEEEE, per germline. CDR3 sequence: CASSSLQGAQQFF. In DNA form, the CDR3 reads TGTGCCAGCAGCTCTCTACAGGGGGCTCAGCAGTTCTTC.

The V call is TRBV7-2, the J call TRBJ2-5, with TRBD2 matching 9 bases. The trim removed 8 bases at V and 0 bases at J, leaving 10 bases unmatched. CDR3 length equals 16 residues. Germline values: CDR1 SGHTA, CDR2 FQGNSA. The DNA for the CDR3 is TGTGCCAGCTGCCTTGCGGGGGGGCAGTACCAAGAGACCCAGTACTTC. As protein: CASCLAGGQYQETQYF.

The chain couples TRBV6-5 to TRBJ1-1; 8 bases line up with TRBD1. Trimming removed 6 bases from V and 3 bases from J; junction bases left unmatched: 9. The CDR3 contains 15 residues. The germline V gene has CDR1 MNHEY and CDR2 SVGAGI. The CDR3 is CASRPVDREYTEAFF. The CDR3 region has the DNA TGTGCCAGCAGACCCGTGGACAGGGAATACACTGAAGCTTTCTTT.

This clone was counted only a few times. The chain recombines TRBV19 with TRBJ1-6; a possible D gene is TRBD1 (6 bases). The CDR3 length is 16 residues. V shed 0 bases and J shed 10 bases, with 16 bases lying between them. The V gene's germline CDR1 is LNHDA and CDR2 SQIVND (reference sequence). CDR3 sequence reads: CASSIDGQGLQSPLHF. CDR3 in DNA: TGTGCCAGTAGTATAGACGGCCAGGGGTTACAATCACCCCTCCACTTT.

The chain joins TRBV5-8 to TRBJ1-5, with unresolved D. The V and J ends lost 2 bases and 7 bases respectively, with 16 bases between them. CDR3 length: 15 residues. Germline V gene sequence: CDR1 SGHTS, CDR2 YDEGEE. CDR3 sequence: CASSFGSREGQPQHF. The CDR3 DNA reads TGTGCCAGCAGCTTTGGTTCTCGGGAAGGACAGCCCCAGCATTTT.

This clone appeared a few times. The chain is built from TRBV9 and TRBJ2-1, with D hard to call. Trimming took 0 bases from V and 5 from J, leaving 6 bases between them. Germline V gene lookup returns CDR1 SGDLS and CDR2 YYNGEE. There are 13 residues in the CDR3. CDR3 sequence reads: CASSVGSHNEQFF. The DNA of the CDR3 is TGTGCCAGCAGCGTAGGCAGTCACAATGAGCAGTTCTTC. Combining the CDR3 with reference TRBV9 and TRBJ2-1 gives the whole variable domain DSGVTQTPKHLITATGQRVTLRCSPRSGDLSVYWYQQSLDQGLQFLIQYYNGEERAKGNILERFSAQQFPDLHSELNLSSLELGDSALYFCASSVGSHNEQFFGPGTRLTVL.

The sample holds a few counts of this clone. The V gene is TRBV5-4, the J gene TRBJ1-2, with 7 bases lining up with TRBD1. The CDR3 has 14 residues. CDR1 and CDR2 from the germline V gene are SGHNT and YYREEE (reference sequence). V gave up 3 bases and J gave up 5 bases; unmatched junction bases: 7. The chain's CDR3 is CASSSQQGRYGYTF. The CDR3 DNA is TGTGCCAGCAGCTCACAACAGGGGAGATATGGCTACACCTTC.

This chain joins TRBV2 and TRBJ1-6, with 9 bases that match TRBD1. Unmatched junction bases numbered 8, after V lost 7 bases and J lost 7 bases. In germline, CDR1 is SNHLY, CDR2 FYNNEI. The CDR3 totals 15 residues. CDR3 region: CASNFYRGLNSPLHF. CDR3 in DNA: TGTGCCAGCAATTTTTACAGGGGGCTGAATTCACCCCTCCACTTT.

The CDR3 loop reads CASSSYPNRLVGETQYF. The CDR3 nucleotides read TGTGCCAGCAGCTCTTACCCCAACCGGCTAGTCGGAGAGACCCAGTACTTC. The chain joins TRBV7-2 to TRBJ2-5; no clear D gene. The germline V and J ends were trimmed by 4 bases and 4 bases, with 22 bases remaining between them. The CDR3 runs to 17 residues. The germline CDR1 and CDR2 sequences are SGHTA and FQGNSA.

The chain carries TRBV4-2 and TRBJ2-1, with 8 bases matching TRBD2. This CDR3 region has 15 residues. Germline trimming cut 1 base from V and 6 bases from J; bases unmatched to any gene: 5. The V gene's germline CDR1 is LGHNA and CDR2 YNFKEQ. This chain's CDR3 is CASSQAGGASNEQFF. CDR3 nucleotides: TGTGCCAGCAGCCAAGCCGGGGGGGCCAGCAATGAGCAGTTCTTC.

CDR3 sequence (DNA): TGTGCCTTTGGGACAGGGAAATACGAGCAGTACTTC. Its translation: CAFGTGKYEQYF. This chain uses TRBV30 with TRBJ2-7; TRBD1 aligns across 9 bases. Per the germline V gene, CDR1 is GTSNPN and CDR2 is SVGIG (reference sequence). The CDR3 length is 12 residues. The V and J ends lost 7 bases and 4 bases, in that order; junction bases with no gene match: 5.

V gene TRBV19 combines with J gene TRBJ1-5; 11 bases line up with TRBD1. The CDR3 length is 15 residues. Trimming took 5 bases from V and 6 from J; bases not matched to a gene: 6. Germline V gene data show CDR1 as LNHDA and CDR2 as SQIVND (reference sequence). CDR3 coding DNA: TGTGCCAGTAGTCTTGGGACAGGGGGAAGTCAGCCCCAGCATTTT. Its protein product is CASSLGTGGSQPQHF.

The chain combines TRBV2 with TRBJ1-1; 7 bases align to TRBD1. In germline, CDR1 is SNHLY, CDR2 FYNNEI. This CDR3 comprises 11 residues. Germline trimming cut 6 bases from V and 11 bases from J; bases unmatched to any gene: 6. The DNA for the CDR3 is TGTGCCAGCAGCACAGGGGCGTGGGCTTTCTTT. Protein product: CASSTGAWAFF.

This clone was counted between two and nine times. The chain has TRBV2 and TRBJ2-7, with TRBD1 as a possible D gene (5 bases). In germline, CDR1 is SNHLY, CDR2 FYNNEI. This CDR3 has 12 amino acids. V was cut by 3 bases and J by 3 bases, with 6 bases left in between. The CDR3 spells CASSEGHYEQYF. CDR3 nucleotides: TGTGCCAGCAGTGAGGGGCACTACGAGCAGTACTTC.

In this sample, this clone turned up a few times. The rearrangement joins TRBV18 to TRBJ2-7; D unclear. The germline CDR1 and CDR2 sequences are KGHSH and LQKENI. The CDR3 contains 13 residues. Trimming pared 2 bases from V and 3 bases from J, leaving 8 bases between. CDR3 bases: TGTGCCAGCTCACCAGATGGGCGCTACGAGCAGTACTTC. Protein product: CASSPDGRYEQYF.

The sample holds a few counts of this clone. The chain combines TRBV6-5 with TRBJ1-1; no definite D call. The CDR3 has 14 amino acids. V lost 7 bases to trimming and J lost 1 base, with 13 bases between them. In germline, CDR1 is MNHEY, CDR2 SVGAGI. The chain's CDR3 is CASTEVGPNTEAFF. DNA of the CDR3: TGTGCCAGCACCGAGGTCGGTCCGAACACTGAAGCTTTCTTT.

This clone was picked up a small number of times. The rearrangement joins TRBV4-2 to TRBJ2-1, with TRBD2 matching 7 bases. From germline, CDR1 is LGHNA and CDR2 YNFKEQ. Unmatched junction bases numbered 9, after V lost 1 base and J lost 6 bases. The CDR3 spans 16 residues. The CDR3 nucleotides are TGTGCCAGCAGCCAAGGGTTGGGCGGGGGAGGCAATGAGCAGTTCTTC. Amino acids: CASSQGLGGGGNEQFF.

This clone was picked up a small number of times. The V call is TRBV5-1, the J call TRBJ2-7, with unresolved D. Germline values: CDR1 SGHRS, CDR2 YFSETQ. V lost 0 bases and J lost 5, with 12 bases in between. There are 14 residues in the CDR3. This chain's CDR3 is CASSLGDTANEQYF. The DNA for the CDR3 is TGCGCCAGCAGCTTGGGAGACACCGCCAACGAGCAGTACTTC.

This clone was picked up many times. The same CDR3 can be traced to other DNA sequences in this sample. This sequence joins TRBV30 and TRBJ2-5, with TRBD2 identical over 12 bases. The germline V gene encodes CDR1 GTSNPN and CDR2 SVGIG (reference sequence). This CDR3 is built from 14 residues. V shed 3 bases and J 5 bases; nucleotides not matched to a gene: 4. The CDR3 nucleotides read TGTGCCTGGAGGGGACTAGCGGGTGGTGAGACCCAGTACTTC. This sequence encodes CAWRGLAGGETQYF.

V gene TRBV7-2 combines with J gene TRBJ1-4, with D perhaps matching TRBD1 (5 bases). Trimming stripped 4 bases from V and 4 bases from J, with 13 bases between. Germline CDR1 SGHTA, CDR2 FQGNSA. The CDR3 length is 15 residues. CDR3 residues: CASSYDRTNNEKLFF. The DNA of the CDR3 is TGTGCCAGCAGCTACGACAGAACTAATAATGAAAAACTGTTTTTT.

This chain links TRBV5-1 with TRBJ2-7; 8 nucleotides line up with TRBD1. V dropped 2 bases and J dropped 3; count of bases not matched to a gene: 4. Germline assignment: CDR1 SGHRS and CDR2 YFSETQ. This CDR3 has 14 residues. Written as DNA, the CDR3 is TGCGCCAGCAGCTTTACCGGGACAGGCTACGAGCAGTACTTC. Protein sequence: CASSFTGTGYEQYF.

The rearrangement uses TRBV27 and TRBJ2-7; weak D call: TRBD2 (5 bases). CDR1 and CDR2 (germline): MNHEY, SMNVEV (reference sequence). The CDR3 runs 16 residues. The germline V and J ends were trimmed by 0 bases and 2 bases, with 14 bases remaining between them. CDR3 sequence: CASSLSSGSLAYEQYF. The CDR3 nucleotides are TGTGCCAGCAGTTTATCGTCGGGGTCCCTCGCCTACGAGCAGTACTTC.

The chain employs TRBV6-5 and TRBJ2-7, with 8 bases lining up with TRBD1. The V gene end was trimmed by 2 bases and the J gene end by 2 bases; junction bases not matched to a gene: 2. From germline, CDR1 is MNHEY and CDR2 SVGAGI. The CDR3 consists of 14 residues. The CDR3 sequence: CASSYGQGPYEQYF. The DNA for the CDR3 is TGTGCCAGCAGTTACGGACAGGGACCCTACGAGCAGTACTTC.

In its sample, this clone was seen a few times. The V call is TRBV5-6, the J call TRBJ1-5; TRBD1 might be the D (5 bases). In germline, CDR1 is SGHDT, CDR2 YYEEEE. This CDR3 has 14 residues. The V end was cut by 2 bases, the J end by 5 bases, with 11 bases between. The CDR3 sequence: CASSLRGVYQPQHF. CDR3 bases: TGTGCCAGCAGCTTACGGGGGGTGTATCAGCCCCAGCATTTT. Together with reference TRBV5-6 and TRBJ1-5, the CDR3 gives the full variable domain: DAGVTQSPTHLIKTRGQQVTLRCSPKSGHDTVSWYQQALGQGPQFIFQYYEEEERQRGNFPDRFSGHQFPNYSSELNVNALLLGDSALYLCASSLRGVYQPQHFGDGTRLSIL.

This clone has only a few counts. This specimen includes other DNA sequences encoding the same CDR3. The chain carries TRBV7-9 and TRBJ1-5; D is undetermined. Looked up from germline, CDR1 is SEHNR and CDR2 is FQNEAQ (reference sequence). Between the trimmed V and J ends, which lost 5 bases and 2 bases, there was a span of 10 bases. CDR3 length: 14 amino acids. The CDR3 coding sequence is TGTGCCAGCAGCCCCGGAGGTGGCAATCAGCCCCAGCATTTT. Protein: CASSPGGGNQPQHF.

The V and J genes are TRBV10-3 and TRBJ1-2, with D unclear. Per the germline V gene, CDR1 is ENHRY and CDR2 is SYGVKD. The CDR3 consists of 12 residues. V was trimmed by 2 bases and J by 4 bases, leaving 5 bases between them. In nucleotides, the CDR3 is TGTGCCATCAGTGAGGGGAGCTATGGCTACACCTTC. Translated: CAISEGSYGYTF.

J is TRBJ2-1 and V is TRBV7-2, with a possible D match to TRBD1 (6 bases). The germline V gene has CDR1 SGHTA and CDR2 FQGNSA. V was pared by 4 bases and J by 7 bases, with 11 bases between. The CDR3 has 13 amino acids. As DNA, the CDR3 is TGTGCCAGCAGCTCATCGCAGGGGAATGAGCAGTTCTTC. Translating it yields CASSSSQGNEQFF.